This TCR beta chain derives from a study of CD8 T cells in ankylosing spondylitis. Study results and limitations: Relatively rare in peripheral blood, disease-linked clones were also CD8+. Ankylosing spondylitis blood appeared to carry a characteristic TCR beta motif of under ten highly homologous variants.

With molecular barcodes, quantitative 5'-RACE was used to make the TCR beta libraries. In TCRdb, the 5' RACE reads were re-called with MiXCR into one record per CDR3 protein. In the table there are about 500,000 distinct CDR3 sequences, roughly 13% of which are singletons. This clonotype was counted at least ten times. As yet, its antigen is unknown. J was trimmed by 4 bases and V by 7 bases; bases with no gene match: 8. The CDR3 has 14 residues. The source of this sequence is a male donor with ankylosing spondylitis. The chain links TRBV12-3 or TRBV12-4 to TRBJ1-1; 8 nucleotides agree with TRBD1. The sequenced sample was blood, either unsorted or a sorted T cell fraction (not recorded which). The CDR3 sequence is CASTTGGFPTEAFF. The CDR3 nucleotides are TGTGCCAGCACCACAGGGGGGTTCCCCACTGAAGCTTTCTTT.